Listed below are T cell receptor beta chains from one sample, sequenced in a study of neurological immune-mediated disorders. TCRdb itself ran the 5' RACE reads through MiXCR, one entry per CDR3 protein. The table has 50,000 or so distinct CDR3 sequences, about 3.2% seen once. Sequences were obtained from PBMCs. These receptors originate from a woman in her fifties or sixties with multiple sclerosis. The CDR3 runs from the conserved cysteine through the conserved F or W. Each record gives: V gene, D gene, J gene, clone size, CDR3 DNA, CDR3 protein. D genes are given only for firm matches. Some rows mark clone size as missing; the rest say once, few, many or name a class of expanded clone.

>TRBV20-1|TRBD2|TRBJ2-7|many
TGCAGTGCGATGCCGGGACTAGCCGGGGGGATCGAGCAGTACTTC
CSAMPGLAGGIEQYF
>TRBV2|NA|TRBJ2-7|many
TGTGCCAGCAGTGAAGGGGTCCGCATGCAGGGGGGATCCTACGAGCAGTACTTC
CASSEGVRMQGGSYEQYF
>TRBV20-1|NA|TRBJ2-3|many
TGCAGTGCTAGTCTGACCGGGAGTGGCGCAGATACGCAGTATTTT
CSASLTGSGADTQYF
>TRBV12-3/TRBV12-4|TRBD2|TRBJ2-3|many
TGTGCCAGCACCCGAACGGCACTAGCGGGGAAGGCTACAGATACGCAGTATTTT
CASTRTALAGKATDTQYF
>TRBV20-1|TRBD1|TRBJ2-3|many
TGCAGTGCTAGTAGGGGGCCGGGAATAGATACGCAGTATTTT
CSASRGPGIDTQYF
>TRBV14|NA|TRBJ2-1|many
TGTGCCAGCAGCCAACTTATGGGGGCCTACAATGAGCAGTTCTTC
CASSQLMGAYNEQFF
>TRBV7-2|TRBD2|TRBJ2-7|many
TGTGCCAGCAGCTTAGCGGCAGCGGGGGGCTACGAGCAGTACTTC
CASSLAAAGGYEQYF
>TRBV7-8|NA|TRBJ2-7|few
TGTGCCAGCAGCTTACGGGACTGGAGATACGAGCAGTACTTC
CASSLRDWRYEQYF
>TRBV5-1|TRBD2|TRBJ2-3|many
TGCGCCAGCAGCCCGGCGGGGACGGGAGGGAGGACAGATACGCAGTATTTT
CASSPAGTGGRTDTQYF
>TRBV27|NA|TRBJ2-2|many
TGTGCCAGCAGTTTAAGAGGGGGGAACACCGGGGAGCTGTTTTTT
CASSLRGGNTGELFF
>TRBV15|TRBD2|TRBJ2-5|many
TGTGCCACCAGCAGAGGACTAGCGGGAGAGACCCAGTACTTC
CATSRGLAGETQYF
>TRBV7-2|TRBD1|TRBJ1-4|many
TGTGCCAGCAGCATTGACAGGGATAATGAAAAACTGTTTTTT
CASSIDRDNEKLFF
>TRBV5-1|NA|TRBJ1-4|many
TGCGCCAGCAGCGACCAACTGTCGGGACAACTGTTTTTT
CASSDQLSGQLFF
>TRBV20-1|NA|TRBJ2-1|many
TGCAGTGCTAGAGATCGCGGTTACAATGAGCAGTTCTTC
CSARDRGYNEQFF
>TRBV28|TRBD1|TRBJ2-3|many
TGTGCCAGCAGTTTAGCACGGGACAGGGCACTCTCGGATACGCAGTATTTT
CASSLARDRALSDTQYF
>TRBV10-3|NA|TRBJ1-5|few
TGTGCCATCAGCGAGAACAATCAGCCCCAGCATTTT
CAISENNQPQHF
>TRBV5-1|TRBD1|TRBJ1-5|many
TGCGCCAGCAGCTTGGCCGGGGCAGGGGGTCAGCCCCAGCATTTT
CASSLAGAGGQPQHF
>TRBV24-1|NA|TRBJ2-1|many
TGTGCCACCAGCACAGGTCCCCCTACGGATGAGCAGTTCTTC
CATSTGPPTDEQFF
>TRBV7-2|NA|TRBJ2-3|many
TGTGCCAGCAGCTTAGCCGTGACGCAGTATTTT
CASSLAVTQYF
>TRBV5-5|NA|TRBJ2-2|many
TGTGCCAGCAGCTTGGGGGGTACCGGGGAGCTGTTTTTT
CASSLGGTGELFF
>TRBV5-1|TRBD1|TRBJ2-7|many
TGCGCCAGCAGCTACGACAGGGGTGGCTACGAGCAGTACTTC
CASSYDRGGYEQYF
>TRBV20-1|NA|TRBJ2-5|many
TGCAGCCCCTACGGAGAGACCCAGTACTTC
CSPYGETQYF
>TRBV24-1|TRBD2|TRBJ2-1|many
TGTGCCACCAGTGACCGCGGGACTAGCGGGAGACGCGATGAGCAGTTCTTC
CATSDRGTSGRRDEQFF
>TRBV15|TRBD1|TRBJ1-2|many
TGTGCCACCAGCAGAGAACAGGGGTATGGCTACACCTTC
CATSREQGYGYTF
>TRBV30|NA|TRBJ2-7|many
TGTGCCTGGAGTGAAGGGTCGGGCCCTCTGGAGCAGTACTTC
CAWSEGSGPLEQYF
>TRBV7-9|NA|TRBJ1-3|many
TGTGCCAGCAGCGCACTGGAGGGCGAGGGAAACACCATATATTTT
CASSALEGEGNTIYF
>TRBV7-2|NA|TRBJ1-5|many
TGTGCCAGCAGCCCGGGGGCGTACGGCAATCAGCCCCAGCATTTT
CASSPGAYGNQPQHF
>TRBV5-5|NA|TRBJ2-3|many
TGTGCCAGCAGCTTGGAGGGGACTGTCACAGATACGCAGTATTTT
CASSLEGTVTDTQYF
>TRBV5-1|TRBD1|TRBJ1-1|many
TGCGCCAGCAGCATCACACCGGGACAGGGGGACACTGAAGCTTTCTTT
CASSITPGQGDTEAFF
>TRBV18|NA|TRBJ2-5|NA
TGTGCCAGCTCCCGAGGGAAACAAGAGACCCAGTACTTC
CASSRGKQETQYF
>TRBV20-1|NA|TRBJ2-7|many
TGCAGTGCTAGACCAAGCGGGTATAGGTTTTACGAGCAGTACTTC
CSARPSGYRFYEQYF
>TRBV5-1|NA|TRBJ2-7|many
TGCGCCAGCAGCCGTGGGTCTAGCTCCTACGAGCAGTACTTC
CASSRGSSSYEQYF
>TRBV20-1|TRBD1|TRBJ1-5|many
TGCAGTGCTCGTACAGGGGTGAGCAATCAGCCCCAGCATTTT
CSARTGVSNQPQHF
>TRBV5-1|TRBD1|TRBJ2-2|many
TGCGCCAGCAGCTTACGGACAGGGAACACCGGGGAGCTGTTTTTT
CASSLRTGNTGELFF
>TRBV20-1|TRBD1|TRBJ1-1|many
TGCAGTGCTAGGGACAGGGTAGGCACTGAAGCTTTCTTT
CSARDRVGTEAFF
>TRBV20-1|TRBD2|TRBJ2-4|many
TGCAGTGCTAGATCGGGGGGACTAGCCAAAAACATTCAGTACTTC
CSARSGGLAKNIQYF
>TRBV20-1|NA|TRBJ2-7|many
TGCAGCGCGGGCCCCTCCTACGAGCAGTACTTC
CSAGPSYEQYF
>TRBV20-1|TRBD2|TRBJ2-1|many
TGCAGTGCTAGGGGCGGGCTAGCGGGAGAGGTGAATGAGCAGTTCTTC
CSARGGLAGEVNEQFF
>TRBV7-9|NA|TRBJ1-4|many
TGTGCCAGCAGCCCCCCCGCGGACCCTGAAAAACTGTTTTTT
CASSPPADPEKLFF
>TRBV12-3/TRBV12-4|TRBD1|TRBJ1-1|many
TGTGCCAGCAGCAAGGACAGGGGAAAAAGGAACACTGAAGCTTTCTTT
CASSKDRGKRNTEAFF
>TRBV5-1|NA|TRBJ2-1|many
TGCGCCAGCAGCTTTGGACGGGAAGGTGAGCAGTTCTTC
CASSFGREGEQFF